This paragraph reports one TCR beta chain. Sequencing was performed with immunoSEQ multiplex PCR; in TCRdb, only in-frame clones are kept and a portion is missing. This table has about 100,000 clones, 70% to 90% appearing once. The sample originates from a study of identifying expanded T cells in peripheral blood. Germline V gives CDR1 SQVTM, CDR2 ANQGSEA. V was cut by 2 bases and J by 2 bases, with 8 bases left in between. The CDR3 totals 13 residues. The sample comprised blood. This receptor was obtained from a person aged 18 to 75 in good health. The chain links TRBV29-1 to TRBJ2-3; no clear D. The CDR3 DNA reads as TGCAGCGTTGAAAAAGGATCCACAGATACGCAGTATTTT. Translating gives CSVEKGSTDTQYF.